This TCR beta chain was captured by sequencing in a study of T-cell memory formation after mild COVID-19. Findings of the study overall: Second-wave clones reaching peak frequency on day 37 lacked confirmed SARS-CoV-2 specificity. Several responding clones turned up in pre-infection memory, indicating that cross-reactive memory may have taken part.

The CDR3 totals 13 residues. V lost 4 bases, J lost 6 bases, and 13 bases lay in between. Germline assignment: CDR1 KGHSH and CDR2 LQKENI. 5'RACE primed from the constant segment yielded TCR alpha and TCR beta cDNA libraries bearing sample barcodes and UMIs. TCRdb ran MiXCR on the 5' RACE reads and lists one entry per CDR3 protein. The table lists approximately 570,000 distinct CDR3 sequences, about 20% of them singletons, with around 12% in the top ten. This clonotype turned up a few times. Its antigen is currently unknown. This chain links TRBV18 with TRBJ2-7, with D possibly being TRBD1 (6 bases). This TCR came from an adult woman who had mild COVID-19 (a few samples of this study predate the infection). Cell type and time point are not known. The sample consisted of PBMCs or a T cell subset sorted from them (not recorded which). The CDR3, as DNA: TGTGCCAGCTCACTAAATGGCAGGGGCGAGCAGTACTTC. Protein product: CASSLNGRGEQYF.